The clone carrying this TCR beta chain was detected ten times or more. The antigen is undetermined. The data are from a study of HIV-infected patients and healthy controls. Overall study findings and caveats: During therapy, HIV-associated CDR3s fell significantly in frequency, while CMV-associated CDR3s did not change significantly.

CDR3 size: 18 residues. The ends lost 6 bases at V and 2 bases at J; junction bases unmatched: 14. CDR1 LNHDA and CDR2 SQIVND come from the germline V gene (reference sequence). Reverse transcription used about 500 ng RNA and constant-region primers for alpha and beta. Alpha and beta chain libraries were made separately by chain-specific third strand synthesis with multiplexing indices. A short first PCR added P5 and P7 adapter elements and a second index. TCRdb reanalysed the 5' RACE reads using MiXCR and keeps one entry per CDR3 protein. The sample yields more than 9,000 distinct CDR3 sequences, about 10% seen once. The repertoire came from unfractionated whole blood and reflected all unsorted peripheral T cells.

This sequence originates from an adult with HIV infection. The donor label of this sample is uncertain. The source material was blood, sampled before antiretroviral therapy. The rearrangement joins TRBV19 to TRBJ2-2; 8 nucleotides line up with TRBD2. CDR3 nucleotide sequence: TGTGCCAGTAGGGTACTTACTGGGACTAGTGGTAACACCGGGGAGCTGTTTTTT. Protein product: CASRVLTGTSGNTGELFF.